The rows below give T cell receptor beta chains drawn from one sample of a study of neurological immune-mediated disorders. TCRdb reprocessed the 5' RACE reads via MiXCR and lists one record per CDR3 protein. Here the sample spans some 57,000 distinct CDR3 sequences, roughly 3.8% being singletons. The sequenced sample consisted of PBMCs. The receptors derive from a man aged 55 to 70 with multiple sclerosis. CDR3s include the opening cysteine and the closing phenylalanine or tryptophan. Fields, in order: J gene, D gene, V gene, clone size, CDR3 protein, CDR3 DNA. D genes are given only for firm matches. Clone size is given for some rows only: seen once, a few or many times, or a class if the clone is expanded.

TRBJ1-5	-	TRBV15	-	CATSRQGNQPYHF	TGTGCCACCAGCAGACAGGGGAATCAGCCCTATCATTTT
TRBJ1-3	TRBD1	TRBV29-1	-	CSVEDRLAGNTIYF	TGCAGCGTTGAGGACAGGCTTGCTGGAAACACCATATATTTT
TRBJ2-1	TRBD2	TRBV20-1	many	CSARKLADSYNEQFF	TGCAGTGCTAGAAAGCTAGCGGACTCCTACAATGAGCAGTTCTTC
TRBJ1-4	-	TRBV20-1	many	CSWTAKNSEKLFF	TGCAGTTGGACAGCTAAGAATTCGGAAAAACTGTTTTTT
TRBJ1-2	-	TRBV12-3/TRBV12-4	many	CASSSDSYGYTF	TGTGCCAGCAGTTCAGACAGCTATGGCTACACCTTC
TRBJ2-2	-	TRBV5-1	many	CASSYPSGTGELFF	TGCGCCAGCAGCTACCCAAGTGGGACCGGGGAGCTGTTTTTT
TRBJ1-2	-	TRBV29-1	many	CSLRTDSNYGYTF	TGCAGCCTACGGACAGACTCTAACTATGGCTACACCTTC
TRBJ1-4	-	TRBV14	many	CASSQDLVYEKLFF	TGTGCCAGCAGCCAAGATCTGGTTTATGAAAAACTGTTTTTT
TRBJ1-2	-	TRBV5-1	many	CASSLGRDEVYGYTF	TGCGCCAGCAGCTTAGGACGGGACGAGGTCTATGGCTACACCTTC
TRBJ1-1	-	TRBV20-1	many	CSAKGGYEAFF	TGCAGTGCCAAGGGGGGGTATGAAGCTTTCTTT
TRBJ1-5	-	TRBV12-3/TRBV12-4	few	CASSRPGTNQTQNF	TGTGCCAGCAGCCGGCCGGGGACTAATCAGACCCAGAATTTT
TRBJ2-7	TRBD1	TRBV10-3	many	CAIRTGGLEQYF	TGTGCCATCAGGACAGGGGGGCTCGAGCAGTACTTC
TRBJ2-7	-	TRBV2	many	CASSGVSPYEQYF	TGTGCCAGCAGCGGGGTATCCCCCTACGAGCAGTACTTC
TRBJ2-7	-	TRBV20-1	many	CSTRRDQPYEQYF	TGCAGTACCCGCCGGGACCAACCCTACGAGCAGTACTTC
TRBJ2-4	TRBD2	TRBV7-2	few	CASSLDPGTSGSQYF	TGTGCCAGCAGTTTAGACCCCGGGACTAGCGGGAGTCAGTACTTC
TRBJ2-7	-	TRBV20-1	many	CSAKPLAAYEQYF	TGCAGTGCAAAGCCCCTAGCTGCCTACGAGCAGTACTTC
TRBJ2-2	-	TRBV20-1	many	CSARSAGEAGELFF	TGCAGTGCCCGATCGGCAGGGGAGGCCGGGGAGCTGTTTTTT
TRBJ2-2	TRBD1	TRBV20-1	many	CSARDGTGFTGELFF	TGCAGTGCTAGAGATGGGACAGGGTTCACCGGGGAGCTGTTTTTT
TRBJ2-1	TRBD2	TRBV25-1	many	CASSVGGSGNNEQFF	TGTGCCAGCAGTGTGGGAGGCAGCGGGAACAATGAGCAGTTCTTC
TRBJ2-5	-	TRBV14	-	CASSTGLVETQYF	TGTGCCAGCAGCACGGGCCTAGTGGAGACCCAGTACTTC
TRBJ2-1	TRBD2	TRBV6-6	few	CASTIPLAGESSYNEQFF	TGTGCCAGCACCATCCCCCTAGCGGGGGAGAGCTCCTACAATGAGCAGTTCTTC
TRBJ2-1	-	TRBV27	many	CASSLLTGRDEQFF	TGTGCCAGCAGTTTACTGACAGGGAGGGATGAGCAGTTCTTC
TRBJ2-1	-	TRBV7-9	many	CASSLGSASGNNEQFF	TGTGCCAGCAGCTTGGGTTCGGCTAGTGGAAACAATGAGCAGTTCTTC
TRBJ2-3	-	TRBV20-1	many	CSARPLLPRKEVKEDTQYF	TGCAGTGCTAGACCTTTGCTTCCTCGAAAAGAGGTCAAGGAAGATACGCAGTATTTT
TRBJ1-1	-	TRBV5-8	many	CASSFRTANTEAFF	TGTGCCAGCAGCTTCCGGACAGCGAACACTGAAGCTTTCTTT
TRBJ1-1	-	TRBV25-1	many	CASSEYEGEQPNTEAFF	TGTGCCAGCAGTGAATACGAAGGGGAGCAGCCGAACACTGAAGCTTTCTTT
TRBJ2-3	-	TRBV29-1	many	CSVEGGTDTQYF	TGCAGCGTCGAGGGAGGTACAGATACGCAGTATTTT
TRBJ2-7	-	TRBV4-1	many	CASSQEEGAVQYF	TGCGCCAGCAGCCAAGAGGAGGGGGCAGTGCAGTACTTC
TRBJ2-1	-	TRBV12-3/TRBV12-4	-	CASSLRAGGLNEQFF	TGTGCCAGCAGTTTACGAGCCGGGGGCCTTAATGAGCAGTTCTTC
TRBJ2-2	-	TRBV20-1	many	CSAPKVGRGNTGELFF	TGCAGTGCCCCCAAGGTGGGCAGGGGGAACACCGGGGAGCTGTTTTTT
TRBJ2-2	TRBD1	TRBV10-3	many	CAISAFKTGPGELFF	TGTGCCATCAGTGCCTTTAAGACAGGGCCCGGGGAGCTGTTTTTT
TRBJ2-3	TRBD2	TRBV12-3/TRBV12-4	-	CASSLLAGGPTDTQYF	TGTGCCAGCAGCTTACTAGCGGGAGGGCCCACAGATACGCAGTATTTT
TRBJ2-7	-	TRBV15	many	CATSPKGVSYEQYF	TGTGCCACCAGCCCAAAGGGGGTTTCCTACGAGCAGTACTTC
TRBJ2-1	-	TRBV29-1	many	CSVVWASPGNEQFF	TGCAGCGTTGTATGGGCATCCCCCGGCAATGAGCAGTTCTTC
TRBJ2-5	-	TRBV5-1	many	CASNEGSETQYF	TGCGCCAGCAATGAAGGGTCAGAGACCCAGTACTTC
TRBJ2-1	-	TRBV24-1	many	CATSDLRAEQFF	TGTGCCACCAGTGATCTCAGGGCGGAGCAGTTCTTC
TRBJ2-1	-	TRBV7-6	many	CASSAGNQQFF	TGTGCCAGCAGCGCCGGGAATCAGCAGTTCTTC
TRBJ1-2	-	TRBV20-1	many	CSARSGRDASGYTF	TGCAGTGCTAGATCGGGCAGGGACGCTAGCGGCTACACCTTC
TRBJ2-7	TRBD2	TRBV20-1	many	CSATTGLAGGLGPYEQYF	TGCAGTGCTACGACGGGACTAGCGGGGGGATTAGGTCCCTACGAGCAGTACTTC
TRBJ2-1	TRBD2	TRBV20-1	many	CSPAGLAYNEQFF	TGCAGTCCCGCGGGACTAGCCTACAATGAGCAGTTCTTC